These 6 T cell receptor beta chains share one sample of origin, sequenced in a study of blood T cell repertoires in COVID-19. Profiled with immunoSEQ multiplex PCR; TCRdb holds only in-frame clones, not every one. The top ten hold approximately 7.7% of the sample, which has 150,000 to 200,000 clones, approximately 79% seen once. The sample was peripheral blood. The source is a woman aged 60-75 years with COVID-19, enrolled during active disease.

The J gene is TRBJ2-2, the V gene TRBV12-3 or TRBV12-4; no reliable D call. The ends were cut back, 4 bases at V and 6 bases at J, with 6 bases in the middle. The CDR3 totals 12 residues. CDR3 sequence reads: CASSSFPGELFF. The CDR3 region has the DNA TGTGCCAGCAGTTCCTTCCCCGGGGAGCTGTTTTTT.

The V call is TRBV19, the J call TRBJ1-5, with unresolved D. This CDR3 has 15 amino acids. Trimming left V 7 bases short and J 7 bases short, with 20 bases between. CDR1 is LNHDA and CDR2 is SQIVND in the germline V gene (reference sequence). CDR3 protein: CASNPIRGSDQPQHF. CDR3 nucleotide sequence: TGTGCCAGTAATCCCATCCGGGGATCGGACCAGCCCCAGCATTTT.

This chain links TRBV4-1 with TRBJ1-6; maybe TRBD1 (6 bases). V shed 2 bases and J shed 10 bases, with 12 bases lying between them. Germline V lookup: CDR1 MGHRA, CDR2 YSYEKL. The CDR3 loop spans 14 amino acids. The CDR3 coding sequence is TGCGCCAGCAGCCAACCAGGGGACGACTCACCCCTCCACTTT. Translation: CASSQPGDDSPLHF.

The chain joins TRBV2 to TRBJ2-1; 7 nucleotides agree with TRBD1. Unmatched junction bases numbered 17, after V lost 11 bases and J lost 7 bases. The CDR3 spans 15 residues. Germline V gene lookup returns CDR1 SNHLY and CDR2 FYNNEI. CDR3 region: CAFNRGSVDRNEQFF. Here the CDR3 DNA reads TGTGCCTTCAACAGGGGCTCCGTTGACAGGAATGAGCAGTTCTTC.

In this sample, this clone turned up a few times. V and J are TRBV28 and TRBJ2-7, with 9 bases matching TRBD2. This CDR3 contains 14 residues. The V segment lost 11 bases and the J segment 4 bases; nucleotides outside the gene matches: 12. Germline CDR1 is MDHEN and CDR2 is SYDVKM. CDR3 amino acids: CAVDSGRGVYEQYF. The CDR3 DNA follows: TGTGCCGTTGATAGCGGGAGAGGAGTGTACGAGCAGTACTTC.

This clone has at least ten counts. V gene TRBV9 combines with J gene TRBJ1-2; D is possibly TRBD1 (5 bases). The germline CDR1 and CDR2 sequences are SGDLS and YYNGEE. The length of the CDR3 is 15 residues. V was cut by 0 bases and J by 7 bases, with 16 bases left in between. In nucleotides, the CDR3 is TGTGCCAGCAGCGTAGACGGCAGGGTGATGGCTGGCTACACCTTC. Translation: CASSVDGRVMAGYTF. The full variable domain, rest sourced from reference TRBV9 and TRBJ1-2, is DSGVTQTPKHLITATGQRVTLRCSPRSGDLSVYWYQQSLDQGLQFLIQYYNGEERAKGNILERFSAQQFPDLHSELNLSSLELGDSALYFCASSVDGRVMAGYTFGSGTRLTVV.